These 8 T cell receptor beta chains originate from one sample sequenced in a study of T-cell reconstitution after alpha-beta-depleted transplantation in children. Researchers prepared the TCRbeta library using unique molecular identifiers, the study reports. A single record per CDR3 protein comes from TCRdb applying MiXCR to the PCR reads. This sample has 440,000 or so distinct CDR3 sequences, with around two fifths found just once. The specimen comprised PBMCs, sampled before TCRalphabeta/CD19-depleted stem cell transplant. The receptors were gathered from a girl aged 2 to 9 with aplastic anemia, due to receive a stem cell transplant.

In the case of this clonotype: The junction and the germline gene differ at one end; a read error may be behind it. The CDR3 protein is CSAGDRGNGYTF. CDR3 nucleotides: TGCAGCGCTGGGGACAGGGGAAATGGCTACACTTTC. V is TRBV29-1 and J is TRBJ1-2; 10 nucleotides agree with TRBD1. The germline gives CDR1 SQVTM, CDR2 ANQGSEA. The CDR3 consists of 12 residues.

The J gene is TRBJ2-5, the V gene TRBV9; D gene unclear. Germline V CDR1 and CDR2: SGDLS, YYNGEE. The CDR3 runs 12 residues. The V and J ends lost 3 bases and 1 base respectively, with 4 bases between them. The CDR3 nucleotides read TGTGCCAGCAGCGATATCCAAGAGACCCAGTACTTC. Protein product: CASSDIQETQYF.

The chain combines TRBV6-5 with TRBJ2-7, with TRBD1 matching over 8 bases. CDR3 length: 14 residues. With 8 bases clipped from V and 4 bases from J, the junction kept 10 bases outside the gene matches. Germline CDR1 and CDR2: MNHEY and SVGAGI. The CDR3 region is CASGLQGEFYEQYF. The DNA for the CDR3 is TGTGCCAGCGGTTTACAGGGGGAATTTTACGAGCAGTACTTC.

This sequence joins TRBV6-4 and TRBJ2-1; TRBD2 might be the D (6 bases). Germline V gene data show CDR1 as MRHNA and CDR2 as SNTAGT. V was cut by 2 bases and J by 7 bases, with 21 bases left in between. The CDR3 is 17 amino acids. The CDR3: CASSDRGLSGPGNEQFF. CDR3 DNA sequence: TGTGCCAGCAGTGACCGCGGTCTTAGCGGCCCAGGGAATGAGCAGTTCTTC.

The CDR3 bases are TGTGCCTGGAAGGGACCTGGAAACACCATATATTTT. The encoded protein is CAWKGPGNTIYF. This chain joins TRBV30 and TRBJ1-3; perhaps TRBD1 as D (5 bases). Trimming left V 4 bases short and J 2 bases short, with 6 bases between. The germline V gene has CDR1 GTSNPN and CDR2 SVGIG (reference sequence). CDR3 size: 12 residues. Together with reference TRBV30 and TRBJ1-3, the CDR3 gives the full variable domain: SQTIHQWPATLVQPVGSPLSLECTVEGTSNPNLYWYRQAAGRGLQLLFYSVGIGQISSEVPQNLSASRPQDRQFILSSKKLLLSDSGFYLCAWKGPGNTIYFGEGSWLTVV.

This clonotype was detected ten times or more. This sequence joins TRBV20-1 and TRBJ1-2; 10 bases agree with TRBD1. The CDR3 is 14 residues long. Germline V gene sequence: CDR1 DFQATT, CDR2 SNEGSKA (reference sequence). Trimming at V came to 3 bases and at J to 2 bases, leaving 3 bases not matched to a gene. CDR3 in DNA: TGCAGTGCTAGGAGACAGGGGGCGAACTATGGCTACACCTTC. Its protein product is CSARRQGANYGYTF.

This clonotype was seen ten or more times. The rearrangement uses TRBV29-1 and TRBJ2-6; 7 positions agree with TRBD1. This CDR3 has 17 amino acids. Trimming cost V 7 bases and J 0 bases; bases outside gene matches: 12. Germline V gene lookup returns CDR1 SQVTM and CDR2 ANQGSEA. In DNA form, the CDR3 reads TGCAGCGGTGTACAGGGGACGCCTAACTCTGGGGCCAACGTCCTGACTTTC. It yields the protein CSGVQGTPNSGANVLTF.

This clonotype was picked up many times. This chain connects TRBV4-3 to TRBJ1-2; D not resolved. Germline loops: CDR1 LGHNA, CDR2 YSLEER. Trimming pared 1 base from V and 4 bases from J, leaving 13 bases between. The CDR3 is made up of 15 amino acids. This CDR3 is CASSQGSKGSYGYTF. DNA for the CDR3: TGCGCCAGCAGCCAAGGATCAAAAGGCAGCTATGGCTACACCTTC.